This T cell receptor beta chain was sequenced during a study of monozygotic twins with inflammatory bowel disease. As regards this clonotype: Its antigen is as yet unknown.

Study-level findings and limits: Evidence did not back any single strong signal or clonotype linked to IBD. The study found lower TCRbeta diversity (inverse Simpson) in IBD patients than in healthy co-twins. Researchers were unable to tell different T cell subtypes apart.

Per the germline V gene, CDR1 is SGHRS and CDR2 is YFSETQ. CDR3 length: 16 residues. An approximately 2.5 ml blood sample was drawn per donor. TCRdb re-called the 5' RACE reads; every CDR3 protein appears as one record, without DNA. Here the sample table reports some 200,000 distinct CDR3 sequences. This clonotype originated in a human donor with ulcerative colitis or Crohn's disease, or a healthy co-twin of an affected twin (not recorded which). What was sequenced was blood. The chain has TRBV5-1 and TRBJ2-3. CDR3 region: CASSFGRTVSSDTQYF.